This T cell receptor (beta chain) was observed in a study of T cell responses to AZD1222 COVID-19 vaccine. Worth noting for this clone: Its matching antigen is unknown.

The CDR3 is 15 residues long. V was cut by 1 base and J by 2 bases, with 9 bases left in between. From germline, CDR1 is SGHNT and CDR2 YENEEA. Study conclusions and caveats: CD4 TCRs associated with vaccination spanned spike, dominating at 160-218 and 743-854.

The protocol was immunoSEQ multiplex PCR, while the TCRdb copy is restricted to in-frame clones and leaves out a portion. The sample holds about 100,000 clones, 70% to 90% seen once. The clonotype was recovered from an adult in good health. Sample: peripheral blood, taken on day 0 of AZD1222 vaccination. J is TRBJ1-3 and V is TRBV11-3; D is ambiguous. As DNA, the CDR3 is TGTGCCAGCAGCTTAGGTTCGTTCCCTGGAAACACCATATATTTT. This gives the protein CASSLGSFPGNTIYF.